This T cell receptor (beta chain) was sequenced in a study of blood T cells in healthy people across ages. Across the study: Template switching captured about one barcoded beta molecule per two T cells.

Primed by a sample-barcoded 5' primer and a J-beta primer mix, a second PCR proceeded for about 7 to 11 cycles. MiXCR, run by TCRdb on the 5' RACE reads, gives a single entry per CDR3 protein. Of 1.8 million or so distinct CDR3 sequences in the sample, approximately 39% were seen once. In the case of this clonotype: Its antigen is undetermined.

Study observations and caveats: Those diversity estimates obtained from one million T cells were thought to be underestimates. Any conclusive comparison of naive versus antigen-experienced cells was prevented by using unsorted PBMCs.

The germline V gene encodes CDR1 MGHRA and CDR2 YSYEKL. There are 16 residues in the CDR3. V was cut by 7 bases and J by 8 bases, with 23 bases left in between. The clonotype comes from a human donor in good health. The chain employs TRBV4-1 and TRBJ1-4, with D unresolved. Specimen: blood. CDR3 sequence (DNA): TGCGCCAGCAACCCAAGAAGGTGGAAGACGTGGGAAAAACTGTTTTTT. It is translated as CASNPRRWKTWEKLFF.